This TCR beta chain was identified in a study of blood T cell repertoires in COVID-19. Turning to the study itself: Collection of acute and convalescent COVID-19 samples took place in the United States, Italy and Spain.

CDR3 size: 14 residues. The germline CDR1 and CDR2 sequences are SEHNR and FQNEAQ (reference sequence). V shed 1 base and J shed 2 bases, with 5 bases lying between them. Per the study methods: Amplification with reference gene primers provided the estimates of nucleated cell counts. Clones were sequenced by immunoSEQ multiplex PCR, and TCRdb holds only the in-frame ones, with some missing. For V, J and clone size, that table is used; D and trimming come from the DNA. The sample shows around 94,000 clones, 86% of them seen only once. The receptor comes from a man older than 75 with acute or convalescent COVID-19. Material: peripheral blood. This chain links TRBV7-9 with TRBJ2-2; D remains ambiguous. CDR3 bases: TGTGCCAGCAGCTTAGTCCCTAACACCGGGGAGCTGTTTTTT. The encoded protein is CASSLVPNTGELFF.